Following are 18 T cell receptor beta chains from one sample sequenced in a study of blood T cell repertoires in COVID-19. Sequencing used immunoSEQ multiplex PCR; TCRdb keeps in-frame clones, though not all of them. Of some 370,000 clones in the sample, about 87% were seen once. Sequenced sample: peripheral blood. All receptors come from a woman aged 25-40 years with COVID-19, enrolled during active disease.

This rearrangement joins TRBV21-1 to TRBJ2-5; the table assigns TRBD2, which was not confirmed against the DNA. TRBV21-1 is a pseudogene locus. The CDR3 is made up of 17 amino acids. CDR3 DNA: TGTGCCAGCAGCAAAGAGGAAGAGACAGCGGGAGGAGAGACCCAGTACTTC. This encodes CASSKEEETAGGETQYF.

The chain couples TRBV30 to TRBJ1-1; D is undetermined. This CDR3 has 12 residues. V was trimmed by 5 bases and J by 3 bases, leaving 10 bases between them. Per the germline V gene, CDR1 is GTSNPN and CDR2 is SVGIG (reference sequence). Written as DNA, the CDR3 is TGTGCCTGGCAAATCGGAGACACTGAAGCTTTCTTT. It is translated as CAWQIGDTEAFF.

This sequence joins TRBV11-2 and TRBJ1-6; TRBD1 might be the D (6 bases). V was shortened by 6 bases and J by 10 bases, with 13 bases between the two germline ends. Germline V lookup: CDR1 SGHAT, CDR2 FQNNGV. The CDR3 spans 13 residues. The CDR3, as DNA: TGTGCCAGCAGTTTACAGGGTTACTCACCCCTCCACTTT. Its protein is CASSLQGYSPLHF. The variable domain in full, with the rest retrieved from reference TRBV11-2 and TRBJ1-6, is EAGVAQSPRYKIIEKRQSVAFWCNPISGHATLYWYQQILGQGPKLLIQFQNNGVVDDSQLPKDRFSAERLKGVDSTLKIQPAKLEDSAVYLCASSLQGYSPLHFGNGTRLTVT.

V gene TRBV20-1 combines with J gene TRBJ2-1, with 8 bases lining up with TRBD1. In germline, CDR1 is DFQATT, CDR2 SNEGSKA (reference sequence). Germline trimming cut 5 bases from V and 13 bases from J; bases unmatched to any gene: 7. CDR3 size: 11 residues. This CDR3 reads CSARTGGTQFF. The DNA for the CDR3 is TGCAGTGCTCGCACAGGGGGGACACAGTTCTTC.

This clone was recorded only once. The V gene is TRBV20-1, the J gene TRBJ2-1; 7 bases align to TRBD2. With 3 bases clipped from V and 0 bases from J, the junction kept 5 bases outside the gene matches. Germline CDR1 DFQATT, CDR2 SNEGSKA (reference sequence). The CDR3 contains 15 residues. The CDR3 DNA is TGCAGTGCTAGTCTAGCGGCAAGCTCCTACAATGAGCAGTTCTTC. Translated: CSASLAASSYNEQFF.

This clone was seen more than once but under ten times. The V and J genes are TRBV9 and TRBJ1-3, with D unresolved. Germline V gives CDR1 SGDLS, CDR2 YYNGEE. The CDR3 has 16 amino acids. V lost 0 bases and J 3 bases, leaving 13 bases between the germline ends. The CDR3 loop is CASSVGGLSGGNTIYF. Written as DNA, the CDR3 is TGTGCCAGCAGCGTAGGAGGCTTGTCTGGTGGAAACACCATATATTTT.

This clone has just one count. V is TRBV18 and J is TRBJ2-1, with TRBD2 identical over 9 bases. The CDR3 contains 15 residues. CDR1 and CDR2 from the germline V gene are KGHSH and LQKENI. After removal of 5 bases from V and 7 bases from J, the junction contained 9 bases not matched to a gene. CDR3 bases: TGTGCCAGCTCAGCCCTAGCGGGAATGGGGAATGAGCAGTTCTTC. Amino acid sequence: CASSALAGMGNEQFF.

This clone was recorded a few times. The chain uses TRBV7-2 and TRBJ2-1; D perhaps matches TRBD2 (7 bases). V was clipped by 5 bases and J by 11 bases, with 19 bases between them. This CDR3 has 14 amino acids. In germline, CDR1 is SGHTA, CDR2 FQGNSA. The CDR3 sequence is CASSPYLWRGQQFF. Written as DNA, the CDR3 is TGTGCCAGCAGCCCCTACCTTTGGCGGGGGCAGCAGTTCTTC.

The rearrangement uses TRBV7-8 and TRBJ2-7; TRBD2 agrees at 9 bases. The germline gives CDR1 SGHVS, CDR2 FQNEAQ. This CDR3 spans 14 amino acids. V gave up 1 base and J gave up 6 bases; unmatched junction bases: 4. CDR3 residues: CASSLGGRAFEQYF. The CDR3, as DNA: TGTGCCAGCAGCTTAGGCGGGAGGGCCTTCGAGCAGTACTTC.

J is TRBJ1-1 and V is TRBV29-1, with D perhaps TRBD1 (6 bases). Per germline, CDR1 SQVTM and CDR2 ANQGSEA. The CDR3 loop spans 13 amino acids. The ends were cut back, 4 bases at V and 4 bases at J, with 13 bases in the middle. The CDR3 nucleotides are TGCAGCGTTGGGCGGGGGCCGGTCACTGAAGCTTTCTTT. Amino acids: CSVGRGPVTEAFF.

This clone was detected once. This chain connects TRBV24-1 to TRBJ2-3; TRBD2 aligns across 10 bases. CDR3 length: 13 residues. J was trimmed by 8 bases and V by 4 bases; bases with no gene match: 2. In germline, CDR1 is KGHDR, CDR2 SFDVKD. CDR3 DNA sequence: TGTGCCACCAGTGACTGGACTAGCGGTACGCAGTATTTT. Protein product: CATSDWTSGTQYF.

This chain connects TRBV7-8 to TRBJ2-6; the D gene is possibly TRBD1 (5 bases). V lost 1 base and J 2 bases, leaving 9 bases between the germline ends. This CDR3 spans 16 amino acids. Per the germline V gene, CDR1 is SGHVS and CDR2 is FQNEAQ. In DNA, the CDR3 is TGTGCCAGCAGCTTAGTAGCCAGGGCTGGGGCCAACGTCCTGACTTTC. The encoded protein is CASSLVARAGANVLTF.

This chain links TRBV9 with TRBJ2-5, with 10 bases matching TRBD1. Germline V lookup: CDR1 SGDLS, CDR2 YYNGEE. V was clipped by 5 bases and J by 4 bases; unmatched bases: 11. The CDR3 totals 16 residues. The CDR3 reads CASSFPTGTGVETQYF. The DNA of the CDR3 is TGTGCCAGCAGTTTCCCGACCGGGACAGGGGTAGAGACCCAGTACTTC.

This rearrangement joins TRBV27 to TRBJ2-1; D perhaps matches TRBD2 (5 bases). CDR1 is MNHEY and CDR2 is SMNVEV in the germline V gene (reference sequence). Trimming stripped 4 bases from V and 5 bases from J, with 18 bases between. CDR3 length: 16 amino acids. The CDR3 sequence: CASSSASFELDNEQFF. In nucleotides, the CDR3 is TGTGCCAGCAGTTCGGCTAGCTTCGAGCTAGACAATGAGCAGTTCTTC.

The J gene is TRBJ2-1, the V gene TRBV19, with D possibly TRBD1 on 6 matching bases. Deletions cut 7 bases from V and 5 bases from J, with 21 bases between. Germline V gene sequence: CDR1 LNHDA, CDR2 SQIVND (reference sequence). The CDR3 runs to 16 residues. The CDR3 here is CASMGTYRGYHNEQFF. The CDR3 bases are TGTGCCAGTATGGGGACATATAGGGGGTACCACAATGAGCAGTTCTTC.

This chain uses TRBV5-4 with TRBJ2-2, with 12 bases aligning to TRBD2. V lost 3 bases, J lost 0 bases, and 3 bases stayed unmatched. The CDR3 is 17 residues long. Germline V gene sequence: CDR1 SGHNT, CDR2 YYREEE (reference sequence). CDR3 coding DNA: TGTGCCAGCAGCTCCGGGACTAGCGGGCCGAACACCGGGGAGCTGTTTTTT. Its translation is CASSSGTSGPNTGELFF.

V and J are TRBV5-5 and TRBJ1-2; no definite D call. CDR3 length equals 12 residues. Trimming left V 4 bases short and J 3 bases short, with 7 bases between. Germline V gene data show CDR1 as SGHKS and CDR2 as YYEKEE (reference sequence). CDR3 coding DNA: TGTGCCAGCAGCCGTCTCGACTATGGCTACACCTTC. Translating it yields CASSRLDYGYTF. Combining the CDR3 with reference TRBV5-5 and TRBJ1-2 gives the whole variable domain DAGVTQSPTHLIKTRGQQVTLRCSPISGHKSVSWYQQVLGQGPQFIFQYYEKEERGRGNFPDRFSARQFPNYSSELNVNALLLGDSALYLCASSRLDYGYTFGSGTRLTVV.

The chain has TRBV6-5 and TRBJ1-5; D is possibly TRBD1 (6 bases). The V gene lost 0 bases and the J gene lost 6 bases, with 12 bases spanning the gap. Germline V CDR1 and CDR2: MNHEY, SVGAGI. The length of the CDR3 is 15 residues. In nucleotides, the CDR3 is TGTGCCAGCAGTTACTCGAGAGGGGGGGGTCAGCCCCAGCATTTT. Residues: CASSYSRGGGQPQHF.